A single sample is the source of the 30 T cell receptor beta chains below, sequenced in a study of cytomegalovirus exposure and HLA in healthy donors. The primer mix had 60 Vbeta and 13 Jbeta primers. Assay: immunoSEQ multiplex PCR; the TCRdb copy retains only in-frame clones and omits some. The table records 150,000 to 200,000 clones, about four fifths of them present only once. Sequencing input: PBMCs. The receptors stem from a man in his forties or fifties in good health and CMV-seronegative.

The chain employs TRBV28 and TRBJ1-1, with 10 bases identical to TRBD1. V trimming: 5 bases; J trimming: 5 bases; junction bases outside the gene matches: 8. Germline V gene data show CDR1 as MDHEN and CDR2 as SYDVKM. The CDR3 extends over 15 amino acids. Here the CDR3 DNA reads TGTGCCAGCAGTCTGGACAGGGGGGATGGTACTGAAGCTTTCTTT. Its translation: CASSLDRGDGTEAFF.

Turning to this clone: The sample holds other DNA sequences that translate to the same CDR3. V usage is TRBV7-9 and J usage is TRBJ2-7, with D possibly being TRBD2 (6 bases). CDR3 size: 13 residues. Germline V gene data show CDR1 as SEHNR and CDR2 as FQNEAQ (reference sequence). The ends were cut back, 3 bases at V and 3 bases at J, with 9 bases in the middle. The CDR3 here is CASSFDGSYEQYF. CDR3 in DNA: TGTGCCAGCAGCTTCGACGGGAGCTACGAGCAGTACTTC.

This clone has more than one count but fewer than ten. This rearrangement joins TRBV6-1 to TRBJ1-1, with 10 bases identical to TRBD1. The V segment lost 4 bases and the J segment 4 bases; nucleotides outside the gene matches: 6. This CDR3 contains 15 residues. Germline V gene sequence: CDR1 MNHNS, CDR2 SASEGT. The CDR3 DNA reads TGTGCCAGCAGTGCGAGACAGGGGGCCTTCACTGAAGCTTTCTTT. Protein product: CASSARQGAFTEAFF.

This rearrangement joins TRBV2 to TRBJ2-7; a possible D gene is TRBD1 (5 bases). The CDR3 length is 13 residues. Trimming took off 8 bases at V and 1 base at J, with 12 bases between the two ends. Germline CDR1 is SNHLY and CDR2 is FYNNEI. CDR3 amino acids: CASGRAWSYEQYF. The DNA for the CDR3 is TGTGCCAGCGGCAGGGCGTGGTCCTACGAGCAGTACTTC.

The chain employs TRBV2 and TRBJ2-6; TRBD2 matches 9 bases. Germline lookup yields CDR1 SNHLY and CDR2 FYNNEI. The ends lost 5 bases at V and 1 base at J; junction bases unmatched: 9. The CDR3 sequence is 18 residues long. For the CDR3, the DNA is TGTGCCAGCAGTAGGAGGCGGGGGGGCGGGTCTGGGGCCAACGTCCTGACTTTC. Translated, it gives CASSRRRGGGSGANVLTF.

This clone was seen a handful of times. This chain links TRBV7-2 with TRBJ2-5, with 8 positions matching TRBD2. The CDR3 sequence is 15 residues long. V lost 1 base and J lost 5; bases outside the gene matches: 6. Germline V lookup: CDR1 SGHTA, CDR2 FQGNSA. The CDR3: CASSLGGLAGETQYF. The CDR3 region has the DNA TGTGCCAGCAGCTTAGGTGGACTAGCAGGGGAGACCCAGTACTTC. Supplemented by reference TRBV7-2 and TRBJ2-5, the full variable domain reads GAGVSQSPSNKVTEKGKDVELRCDPISGHTALYWYRQSLGQGLEFLIYFQGNSAPDKSGLPSDRFSAERTGGSVSTLTIQRTQQEDSAVYLCASSLGGLAGETQYFGPGTRLLVL.

The CDR3 protein is CASSVGKGTLAGGSDNEQFF. Written as DNA, the CDR3 is TGTGCCAGCAGCGTAGGAAAGGGGACTCTAGCGGGAGGGTCCGACAATGAGCAGTTCTTC. V and J are TRBV9 and TRBJ2-1; 12 bases match TRBD2. From germline, CDR1 is SGDLS and CDR2 YYNGEE. The CDR3 is 20 residues long. V was clipped by 0 bases and J by 5 bases; unmatched bases: 15.

This chain joins TRBV7-9 and TRBJ2-1; the D gene is possibly TRBD1 (5 bases). This CDR3 has 13 amino acids. The V end was cut by 8 bases, the J end by 4 bases, with 12 bases between. Germline V gene sequence: CDR1 SEHNR, CDR2 FQNEAQ (reference sequence). CDR3 sequence reads: CASDKTDYNEQFF. In DNA form, the CDR3 reads TGTGCCAGCGACAAGACAGATTACAATGAGCAGTTCTTC.

The chain couples TRBV5-1 to TRBJ2-2; D not certain. Germline V gives CDR1 SGHRS, CDR2 YFSETQ. CDR3 length: 14 amino acids. Deletions cut 1 base from V and 4 bases from J, with 8 bases between. In DNA form, the CDR3 reads TGCGCCAGCAGCTTGTCCACACCCACCGGGGAGCTGTTTTTT. It yields the protein CASSLSTPTGELFF.

The chain recombines TRBV5-4 with TRBJ1-2, with 7 positions matching TRBD1. The V gene end was trimmed by 5 bases and the J gene end by 0 bases; junction bases not matched to a gene: 7. This CDR3 comprises 15 residues. Germline CDR1 reads SGHNT; CDR2 reads YYREEE (reference sequence). Here the CDR3 reads CASSQGGQSNYGYTF. CDR3 sequence (DNA): TGTGCCAGCAGTCAAGGGGGCCAGTCTAACTATGGCTACACCTTC.

The V gene is TRBV6-6, the J gene TRBJ2-1, with 14 positions matching TRBD2. CDR1 and CDR2 (germline): MNHNY, SVGAGI (reference sequence). The junction had 12 bases not matched to a gene; V was cut back by 3 bases and J by 14 bases. The CDR3 has 16 residues. This CDR3 is CASSYVGLAGVLMKFF. The CDR3 DNA is TGTGCCAGCAGTTATGTGGGACTAGCGGGGGTCCTCATGAAGTTCTTC.

This clone was seen just once. The rearrangement joins TRBV15 to TRBJ2-1; TRBD2 might be the D (7 bases). In germline, CDR1 is LNHNV, CDR2 YYDKDF (reference sequence). The CDR3 runs 15 residues. V was cut by 5 bases and J by 8 bases, with 19 bases left in between. The CDR3 nucleotides read TGTGCCACCAGCTATAAATTGTCGGGGGGCCATGAGCAGTTCTTC. Its protein is CATSYKLSGGHEQFF.

The rearrangement links TRBV6-5 to TRBJ2-7, with 11 positions matching TRBD1. The CDR3 contains 14 residues. J lost 2 bases, V lost 6 bases, and 3 bases had no gene match. From germline, CDR1 is MNHEY and CDR2 SVGAGI. The CDR3 bases are TGTGCCAGCAGCCCGGGACAGGGGGCCTACGAGCAGTACTTC. Protein: CASSPGQGAYEQYF.

The V gene is TRBV6-5, the J gene TRBJ1-1; D is ambiguous. Germline V lookup: CDR1 MNHEY, CDR2 SVGAGI. This CDR3 region has 13 residues. Trimming left V 5 bases short and J 1 base short, with 8 bases between. CDR3 sequence: CASSKQWNTEAFF. CDR3 nucleotides: TGTGCCAGCAGTAAACAGTGGAACACTGAAGCTTTCTTT.

V is TRBV7-2 and J is TRBJ2-2, with 14 bases identical to TRBD2. CDR1 SGHTA and CDR2 FQGNSA come from the germline V gene. The CDR3 extends over 16 amino acids. J gave up 4 bases and V 5 bases, and 3 bases lay outside the gene matches. Written as DNA, the CDR3 is TGTGCCAGCAGCAGACTAGCGGGGGGGGTCACCGGGGAGCTGTTTTTT. It yields the protein CASSRLAGGVTGELFF.

The chain uses TRBV5-1 and TRBJ2-7, with 9 bases identical to TRBD2. Germline loops: CDR1 SGHRS, CDR2 YFSETQ. The CDR3 totals 15 residues. Losses at the gene ends were 4 bases for V and 6 bases for J; bases not matched to a gene: 11. The CDR3 bases are TGCGCCAGCAGCCGGATAGCGGGAGTTCCGCTCGAGCAGTACTTC. Translated, it gives CASSRIAGVPLEQYF.

This chain uses TRBV7-2 with TRBJ1-4, with TRBD1 identical over 7 bases. The junction had 5 bases not matched to a gene; V was cut back by 4 bases and J by 3 bases. Germline lookup yields CDR1 SGHTA and CDR2 FQGNSA. The CDR3 contains 15 residues. CDR3: CASSSQGQANEKLFF. DNA of the CDR3: TGTGCCAGCAGCTCACAGGGGCAGGCTAATGAAAAACTGTTTTTT.

V gene TRBV19 combines with J gene TRBJ2-4, with D perhaps TRBD1 (6 bases). The CDR3 loop spans 13 amino acids. Trimming stripped 6 bases from V and 7 bases from J, with 13 bases between. Germline V CDR1 and CDR2: LNHDA, SQIVND (reference sequence). As DNA, the CDR3 is TGTGCCAGTAGATGGACAGTAGGGAACATTCAGTACTTC. This encodes CASRWTVGNIQYF.

J is TRBJ2-3 and V is TRBV18, with D tentatively TRBD2 (7 bases). This CDR3 region has 16 residues. The germline V gene encodes CDR1 KGHSH and CDR2 LQKENI. Trimming left V 6 bases short and J 1 base short, with 17 bases between. The CDR3 coding sequence is TGTGCCAGCTCGCCCCGGGGGGCAGGTGGCACAGATACGCAGTATTTT. This gives the protein CASSPRGAGGTDTQYF. Combining the CDR3 with reference TRBV18 and TRBJ2-3 gives the whole variable domain NAGVMQNPRHLVRRRGQEARLRCSPMKGHSHVYWYRQLPEEGLKFMVYLQKENIIDESGMPKERFSAEFPKEGPSILRIQQVVRGDSAAYFCASSPRGAGGTDTQYFGPGTRLTVL.

The J gene is TRBJ2-5, the V gene TRBV21-1; whether TRBD2, the table's D call, matches the DNA was not checked. TRBV21-1 is listed as a pseudogene. This CDR3 is built from 16 residues. The CDR3 DNA follows: TGTGCCAGCAGTAAATATCTAGCGGGGGGATTGGAGACCCAGTACTTC. Its translation is CASSKYLAGGLETQYF.

This clone was recorded only once. The gene calls are TRBV29-1 and TRBJ2-5; TRBD2 agrees at 9 bases. The CDR3 length is 14 residues. From germline, CDR1 is SQVTM and CDR2 ANQGSEA. After removal of 0 bases from V and 4 bases from J, the junction contained 3 bases not matched to a gene. This chain's CDR3 is CSVEDGSGRETQYF. The CDR3 DNA sequence: TGCAGCGTTGAAGACGGTAGCGGGAGAGAGACCCAGTACTTC.

This sequence joins TRBV4-1 and TRBJ2-2; D is undetermined. Germline V lookup: CDR1 MGHRA, CDR2 YSYEKL. The ends were cut back, 1 base at V and 2 bases at J, with 8 bases in the middle. CDR3 length: 15 residues. Here the CDR3 DNA reads TGCGCCAGCAGCCAAGCATTCATCAACACCGGGGAGCTGTTTTTT. It specifies CASSQAFINTGELFF.

This chain uses TRBV5-1 with TRBJ2-5; a weak D match, TRBD1 (6 bases). The germline V and J ends were trimmed by 4 bases and 4 bases, with 14 bases remaining between them. Germline-derived CDR1 and CDR2 are SGHRS and YFSETQ. This CDR3 has 14 residues. As DNA, the CDR3 is TGCGCCAGCAGCCCCGGACAGCCACGAGAGACCCAGTACTTC. Protein: CASSPGQPRETQYF. The full variable domain, completed using reference TRBV5-1 and TRBJ2-5, is KAGVTQTPRYLIKTRGQQVTLSCSPISGHRSVSWYQQTPGQGLQFLFEYFSETQRNKGNFPGRFSGRQFSNSRSEMNVSTLELGDSALYLCASSPGQPRETQYFGPGTRLLVL.

The J gene is TRBJ2-7, the V gene TRBV6-6; the match to TRBD1 covers 7 bases. V lost 0 bases, J lost 2 bases, and 7 bases stayed unmatched. Per the germline V gene, CDR1 is MNHNY and CDR2 is SVGAGI (reference sequence). The CDR3 is made up of 16 amino acids. For the CDR3, the DNA is TGTGCCAGCAGTTACTCGGGACAGAATACCCCCTACGAGCAGTACTTC. Encoded protein: CASSYSGQNTPYEQYF.

The chain recombines TRBV5-4 with TRBJ1-1, with 7 bases fitting TRBD1. The CDR3 contains 15 residues. Germline V gene lookup returns CDR1 SGHNT and CDR2 YYREEE (reference sequence). J gave up 2 bases and V 4 bases, and 8 bases lay outside the gene matches. The CDR3 spells CASSPDRVLNTEAFF. CDR3 bases: TGTGCCAGCAGCCCCGACAGGGTCCTAAACACTGAAGCTTTCTTT.

The rearrangement uses TRBV5-1 and TRBJ1-3; 7 nucleotides align to TRBD1. The CDR3 consists of 16 residues. Per germline, CDR1 SGHRS and CDR2 YFSETQ. J was trimmed by 0 bases and V by 2 bases; bases with no gene match: 5. The CDR3 nucleotides read TGCGCCAGCAGCTTAATAGGGGGCTACTCTGGAAACACCATATATTTT. Translated, it gives CASSLIGGYSGNTIYF.

This clone has a handful of counts. V gene TRBV4-3 combines with J gene TRBJ1-1, with D hard to call. Germline V lookup: CDR1 LGHNA, CDR2 YSLEER. The CDR3 consists of 13 residues. Trimming pared 0 bases from V and 4 bases from J, leaving 6 bases between. The CDR3 DNA is TGCGCCAGCAGCCAAGAGGGCAGCACTGAAGCTTTCTTT. Protein sequence: CASSQEGSTEAFF.

This chain links TRBV28 with TRBJ1-5; TRBD1 agrees at 9 bases. There are 14 residues in the CDR3. V was clipped by 10 bases and J by 7 bases; unmatched bases: 11. CDR1 MDHEN and CDR2 SYDVKM come from the germline V gene. Here the CDR3 reads CAIFSGTGRQPQHF. The CDR3 region has the DNA TGTGCCATCTTCTCCGGGACAGGGAGGCAGCCCCAGCATTTT.

The rearrangement joins TRBV6-5 to TRBJ1-5; D is undetermined. Trimming removed 3 bases at V and 0 bases at J, with 3 bases between. This CDR3 spans 13 amino acids. Germline assignment: CDR1 MNHEY and CDR2 SVGAGI. The CDR3 bases are TGTGCCAGCAGTTATAATAGCAATCAGCCCCAGCATTTT. This sequence encodes CASSYNSNQPQHF.

The J gene is TRBJ2-5, the V gene TRBV7-3; D perhaps matches TRBD2 (7 bases). This CDR3 comprises 14 residues. Trimming removed 3 bases from V and 5 bases from J, with 13 bases in between. Germline CDR1 SGHTA, CDR2 FQGTGA. This CDR3 is CASSFRGAGETQYF. The DNA for the CDR3 is TGTGCCAGCAGCTTTCGGGGGGCGGGGGAGACCCAGTACTTC.